This TCR beta chain was profiled in a study of cytomegalovirus exposure and HLA in healthy donors. The overall study: According to later analysis, the same platform produced the 120 or so validation and about 700 first-cohort repertoires. Broader study findings: The study listed some 160 cytomegalovirus-associated TCR beta chains. For most TCR sequences rarity was the rule, although some public TCRs occurred in many donors.

The donors were members of the approximately 120-subject validation cohort (separate from the approximately 670-subject first cohort). A remark on this clone: The antigen remains unidentified.

J lost 4 bases, V lost 0 bases, and 1 base had no gene match. CDR3 length equals 14 residues. Germline V gene sequence: CDR1 SGHRS, CDR2 YFSETQ. The assay was immunoSEQ multiplex PCR, and TCRdb's table has in-frame clones only and misses some. The repertoire holds 70,000 to 90,000 clones, with around four fifths as singletons. The chain carries TRBV5-1 and TRBJ2-5; 9 positions match TRBD2. The receptor was isolated from a young man in good health and CMV-seronegative. Sequencing input: PBMCs. CDR3 DNA sequence: TGCGCCAGCAGCTTGGGAGCGGGAGGAGAGACCCAGTACTTC. Translation: CASSLGAGGETQYF.